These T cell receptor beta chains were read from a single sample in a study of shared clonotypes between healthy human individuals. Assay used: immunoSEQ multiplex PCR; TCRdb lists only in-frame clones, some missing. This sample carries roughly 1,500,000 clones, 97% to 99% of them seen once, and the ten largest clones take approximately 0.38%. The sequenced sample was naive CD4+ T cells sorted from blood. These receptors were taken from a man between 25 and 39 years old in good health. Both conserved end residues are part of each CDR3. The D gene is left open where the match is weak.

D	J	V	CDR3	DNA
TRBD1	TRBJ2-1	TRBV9	CASSVDEGAGEQFF	TGTGCCAGCAGCGTAGATGAGGGGGCGGGCGAGCAGTTCTTC
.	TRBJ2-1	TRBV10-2	CASRPASYNEQFF	TGCGCCAGCAGGCCAGCGAGCTACAATGAGCAGTTCTTC
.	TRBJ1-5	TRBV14	CASSQDRGSPLSNQPQHF	TGTGCCAGCAGCCAAGATCGCGGCAGCCCCCTTAGCAATCAGCCCCAGCATTTT
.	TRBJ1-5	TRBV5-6	CASSFSLEQPQHF	TGTGCCAGCAGCTTCAGCCTTGAGCAGCCCCAGCATTTT
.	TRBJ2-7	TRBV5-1	CASSWGAAYEQYF	TGCGCCAGCAGCTGGGGGGCAGCCTACGAGCAGTACTTC
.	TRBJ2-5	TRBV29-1	CSVYFSETQYF	TGCAGCGTTTACTTCTCTGAGACCCAGTACTTC
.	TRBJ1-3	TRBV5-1	CASSLAGYGNTIYF	TGCGCCAGCAGCTTGGCAGGGTACGGAAACACCATATATTTT
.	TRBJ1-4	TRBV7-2	CASSPFSSGDEKLFF	TGTGCCAGCAGCCCCTTTTCGTCAGGGGATGAAAAACTGTTTTTT
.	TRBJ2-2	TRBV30	CAWTSGGTENTGELFF	TGTGCCTGGACCTCAGGCGGGACAGAAAACACCGGGGAGCTGTTTTTT
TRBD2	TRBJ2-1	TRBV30	CAWNRLAGGNNEQFF	TGTGCCTGGAACCGACTAGCGGGAGGAAACAATGAGCAGTTCTTC
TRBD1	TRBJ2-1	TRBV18	CASSPIPLGRGSSYNEQFF	TGTGCCAGCTCACCCATCCCCCTCGGCAGGGGGAGCTCCTACAATGAGCAGTTCTTC